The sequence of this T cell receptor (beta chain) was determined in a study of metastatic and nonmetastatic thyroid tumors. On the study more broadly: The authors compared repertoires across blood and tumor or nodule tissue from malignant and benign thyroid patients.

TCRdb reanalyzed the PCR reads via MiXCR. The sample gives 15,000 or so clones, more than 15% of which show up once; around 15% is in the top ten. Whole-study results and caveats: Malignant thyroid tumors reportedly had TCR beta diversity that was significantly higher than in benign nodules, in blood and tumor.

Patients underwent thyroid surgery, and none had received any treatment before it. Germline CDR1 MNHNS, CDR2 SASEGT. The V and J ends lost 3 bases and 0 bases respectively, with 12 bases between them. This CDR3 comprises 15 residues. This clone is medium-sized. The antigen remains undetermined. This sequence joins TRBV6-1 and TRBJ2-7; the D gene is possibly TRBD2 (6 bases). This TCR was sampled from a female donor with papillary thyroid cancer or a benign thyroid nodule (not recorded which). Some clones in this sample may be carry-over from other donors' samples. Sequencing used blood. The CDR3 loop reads CASSDEFGGSYEQYF. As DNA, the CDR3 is TGTGCCAGCAGTGATGAGTTCGGGGGCTCCTACGAGCAGTACTTC.